This T cell receptor (beta chain) derives from a study of cytomegalovirus exposure and HLA in healthy donors. In the PCR, 60 Vbeta and 13 Jbeta primers were used. Method: immunoSEQ multiplex PCR; TCRdb's copy keeps in-frame clones and lacks some. The sample records fewer than 300,000 clones, more than 80% being singletons. The specimen was PBMCs. The source of this sequence is a man aged 40-49 years in good health and CMV-seropositive.

In DNA form, the CDR3 reads TGTGCCAGCAGCTCCGGGACAGGGCTGTACACTGAAGCTTTCTTT. This encodes CASSSGTGLYTEAFF. V is TRBV7-2 and J is TRBJ1-1, with TRBD1 identical over 9 bases. V shed 4 bases, J shed 3 bases, and the junction held 6 bases outside the gene matches. Germline V gives CDR1 SGHTA, CDR2 FQGNSA. This CDR3 region has 15 residues.